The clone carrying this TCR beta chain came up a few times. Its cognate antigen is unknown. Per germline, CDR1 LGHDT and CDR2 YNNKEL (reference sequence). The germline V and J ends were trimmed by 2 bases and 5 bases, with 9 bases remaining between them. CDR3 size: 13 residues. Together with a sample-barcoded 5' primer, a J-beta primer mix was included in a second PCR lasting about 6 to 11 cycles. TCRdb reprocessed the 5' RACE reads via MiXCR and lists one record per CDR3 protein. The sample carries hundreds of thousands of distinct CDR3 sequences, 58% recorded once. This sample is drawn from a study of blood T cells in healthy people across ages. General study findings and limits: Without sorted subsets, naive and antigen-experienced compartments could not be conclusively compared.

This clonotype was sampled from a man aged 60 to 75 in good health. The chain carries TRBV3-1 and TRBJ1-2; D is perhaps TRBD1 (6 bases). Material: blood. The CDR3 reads CASSQQGKYGYTF. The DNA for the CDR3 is TGTGCCAGCAGCCAACAGGGGAAGTATGGCTACACCTTC.